What follows are 9 T cell receptor beta chains derived from one specimen sequenced in a study of OX40 agonist ivuxolimab in advanced cancers. TCRdb's table, derived via immunoSEQ multiplex PCR, lists solely in-frame clones and lacks some. The sample consists of 60,000 to 65,000 clones, 85% to 95% of them appearing once. The sample was CD4+ or CD8+ T cells sorted from blood, taken in a trial of the OX40 agonist ivuxolimab. Receptors were obtained from an adult with an advanced solid tumor such as melanoma, head and neck, liver or kidney cancer.

The chain carries TRBV6-4 and TRBJ2-7; D remains ambiguous. Between the trimmed V and J ends, which lost 3 bases and 3 bases, there was a span of 9 bases. The CDR3 length is 13 residues. Germline V gives CDR1 MRHNA, CDR2 SNTAGT. This chain's CDR3 is CASSEYYGYEQYF. The CDR3 DNA sequence: TGTGCCAGCAGTGAATATTACGGCTACGAGCAGTACTTC.

The chain recombines TRBV7-3 with TRBJ2-3; 9 nucleotides agree with TRBD2. The CDR3 loop spans 16 amino acids. Germline V gives CDR1 SGHTA, CDR2 FQGTGA. Unmatched junction bases numbered 9, after V lost 4 bases and J lost 4 bases. The DNA of the CDR3 is TGTGCCAGCAGCTCGACCCCTAAGCGGGAGGCAGATACGCAGTATTTT. Translated, it gives CASSSTPKREADTQYF.

V is TRBV28 and J is TRBJ2-5, with 7 bases matching TRBD2. The CDR3 runs 13 residues. The junction had 7 bases not matched to a gene; V was cut back by 8 bases and J by 4 bases. Germline lookup yields CDR1 MDHEN and CDR2 SYDVKM. CDR3 DNA: TGTGCCAGCGCCCCCACGGGAGGAGAGACCCAGTACTTC. Residues: CASAPTGGETQYF.

The chain couples TRBV7-9 to TRBJ2-7; D tentatively reads TRBD1 or TRBD2 (5 bases each). The germline V gene encodes CDR1 SEHNR and CDR2 FQNEAQ (reference sequence). The CDR3 runs 15 residues. Between the trimmed V and J ends, which lost 5 bases and 0 bases, there was a span of 14 bases. The CDR3 region is CASSPGTASSYEQYF. As DNA, the CDR3 is TGTGCCAGCAGCCCCGGGACGGCAAGCTCCTACGAGCAGTACTTC.

The V and J genes are TRBV5-8 and TRBJ2-5; 9 bases line up with TRBD1. CDR3 length: 15 amino acids. The germline V gene has CDR1 SGHTS and CDR2 YDEGEE. With 0 bases clipped from V and 2 bases from J, the junction kept 2 bases outside the gene matches. The CDR3 coding sequence is TGTGCCAGCAGCTTGGCGGGGACAGGGCAAGAGACCCAGTACTTC. It encodes CASSLAGTGQETQYF. The full variable domain, rest sourced from reference TRBV5-8 and TRBJ2-5, is EAGVTQSPTHLIKTRGQQATLRCSPISGHTSVYWYQQALGLGLQFLLWYDEGEERNRGNFPPRFSGRQFPNYSSELNVNALELEDSALYLCASSLAGTGQETQYFGPGTRLLVL.

The V and J genes are TRBV7-6 and TRBJ2-7; D tentatively reads TRBD1 or TRBD2 (5 bases each). Trimming cost V 4 bases and J 1 base, with 14 bases left between them. In germline, CDR1 is SGHVS, CDR2 FNYEAQ. The CDR3 has 15 residues. The CDR3 bases are TGTGCCAGCAGCTCCGCCGGGGCCCATTCCTACGAGCAGTACTTC. Its protein is CASSSAGAHSYEQYF.

The V and J genes are TRBV13 and TRBJ2-7; TRBD1 aligns across 8 bases. The germline gives CDR1 PRHDT, CDR2 FYEKMQ (reference sequence). The V and J ends lost 8 bases and 2 bases, in that order; junction bases with no gene match: 8. CDR3 length: 14 amino acids. The CDR3 DNA sequence: TGTGCCAGCTCCCCAGGACAGGGAACCTACGAGCAGTACTTC. Translating it yields CASSPGQGTYEQYF.

The DNA of the CDR3 is TGTGCCAGCAGTCCAGGGGGGTTTAATGGCTACACCTTC. Its protein product is CASSPGGFNGYTF. The rearrangement uses TRBV6-5 and TRBJ1-2, with 7 bases identical to TRBD1. Germline V gene sequence: CDR1 MNHEY, CDR2 SVGAGI. The CDR3 contains 13 residues. J was trimmed by 6 bases and V by 5 bases; bases with no gene match: 6.

The CDR3 DNA sequence: TGTGCCTGTTCCTCCCCAGAGAACTATGGCTACACCTTC. Amino acid sequence: CACSSPENYGYTF. The V and J genes are TRBV30 and TRBJ1-2, with D hard to call. Germline V gives CDR1 GTSNPN, CDR2 SVGIG (reference sequence). The CDR3 has 13 residues. V was shortened by 6 bases and J by 2 bases, with 13 bases between the two germline ends.